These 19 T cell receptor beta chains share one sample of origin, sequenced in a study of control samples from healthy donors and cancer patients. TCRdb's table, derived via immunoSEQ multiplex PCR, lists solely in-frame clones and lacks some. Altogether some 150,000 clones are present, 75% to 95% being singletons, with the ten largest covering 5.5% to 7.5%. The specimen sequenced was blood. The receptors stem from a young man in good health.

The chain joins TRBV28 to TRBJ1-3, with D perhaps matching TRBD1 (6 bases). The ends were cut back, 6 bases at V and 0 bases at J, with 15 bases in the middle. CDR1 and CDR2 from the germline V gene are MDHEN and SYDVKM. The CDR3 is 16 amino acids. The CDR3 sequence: CASSQGHYSSGNTIYF. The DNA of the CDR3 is TGTGCCAGCAGCCAGGGACATTACTCCTCTGGAAACACCATATATTTT.

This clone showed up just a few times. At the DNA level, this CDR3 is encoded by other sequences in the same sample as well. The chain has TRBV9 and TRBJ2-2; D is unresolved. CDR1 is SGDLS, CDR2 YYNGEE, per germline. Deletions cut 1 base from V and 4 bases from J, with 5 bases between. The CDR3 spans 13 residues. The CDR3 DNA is TGTGCCAGCAGCGTAACCCCCACCGGGGAGCTGTTTTTT. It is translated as CASSVTPTGELFF.

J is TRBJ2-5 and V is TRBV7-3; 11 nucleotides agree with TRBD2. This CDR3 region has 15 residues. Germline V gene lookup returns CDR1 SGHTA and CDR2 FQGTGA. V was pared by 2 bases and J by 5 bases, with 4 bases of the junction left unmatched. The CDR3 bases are TGTGCCAGCAGCTTACTAGCGGGGGGAGTGGAGACCCAGTACTTC. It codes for CASSLLAGGVETQYF.

CDR3 protein: CASSPSASGLVEETQYF. The CDR3 bases are TGTGCCAGCAGCCCCTCCGCCTCTGGACTAGTTGAAGAGACCCAGTACTTC. The V call is TRBV4-2, the J call TRBJ2-5; 7 bases are shared with TRBD2. Germline values: CDR1 LGHNA, CDR2 YNFKEQ. The CDR3 contains 17 residues. The V and J ends lost 4 bases and 3 bases, in that order; junction bases with no gene match: 14.

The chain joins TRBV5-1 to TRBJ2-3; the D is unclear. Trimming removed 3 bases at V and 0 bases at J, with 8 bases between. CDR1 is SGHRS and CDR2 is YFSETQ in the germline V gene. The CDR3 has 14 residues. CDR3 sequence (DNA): TGCGCCAGCAGCTCCCAAACTAGCACAGATACGCAGTATTTT. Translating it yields CASSSQTSTDTQYF.

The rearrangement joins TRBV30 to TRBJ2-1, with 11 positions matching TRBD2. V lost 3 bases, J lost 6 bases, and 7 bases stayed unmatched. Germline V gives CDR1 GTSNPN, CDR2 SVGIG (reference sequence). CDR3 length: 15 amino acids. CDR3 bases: TGTGCCTGGAGCCCACTAGCGGGGGAGGGCAATGAGCAGTTCTTC. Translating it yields CAWSPLAGEGNEQFF.

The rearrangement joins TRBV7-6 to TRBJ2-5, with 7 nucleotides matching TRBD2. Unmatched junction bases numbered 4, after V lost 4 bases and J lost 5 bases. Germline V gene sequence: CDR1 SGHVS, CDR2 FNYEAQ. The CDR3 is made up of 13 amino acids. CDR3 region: CASSSGGRETQYF. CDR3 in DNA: TGTGCCAGCAGCTCGGGGGGTCGGGAGACCCAGTACTTC.

This CDR3 is CASSRIEKLFF. Written as DNA, the CDR3 is TGTGCCAGCTCCCGAATAGAAAAACTGTTTTTT. The J gene is TRBJ1-4, the V gene TRBV11-2, with D uncertain. The CDR3 runs to 11 residues. With 8 bases removed from V and 8 bases from J, the gap between germline ends came to 9 bases. Germline assignment: CDR1 SGHAT and CDR2 FQNNGV.

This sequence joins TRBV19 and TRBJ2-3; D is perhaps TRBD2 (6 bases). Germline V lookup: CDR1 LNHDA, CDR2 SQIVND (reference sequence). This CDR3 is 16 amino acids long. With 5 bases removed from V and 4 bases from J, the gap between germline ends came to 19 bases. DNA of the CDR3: TGTGCCAGTAGTCTCGGTGAGGCTTGGGGGGCAGATACGCAGTATTTT. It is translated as CASSLGEAWGADTQYF.

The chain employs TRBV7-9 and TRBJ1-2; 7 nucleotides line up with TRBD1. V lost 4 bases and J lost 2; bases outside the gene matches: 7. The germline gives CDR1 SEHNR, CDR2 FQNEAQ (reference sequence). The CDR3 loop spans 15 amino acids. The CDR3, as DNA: TGTGCCAGCAGCTATACAGGGGTAGGAAACTATGGCTACACCTTC. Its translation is CASSYTGVGNYGYTF.

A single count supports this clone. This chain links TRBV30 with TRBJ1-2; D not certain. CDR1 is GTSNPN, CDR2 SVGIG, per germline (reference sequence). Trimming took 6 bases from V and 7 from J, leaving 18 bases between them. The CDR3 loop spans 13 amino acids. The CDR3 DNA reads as TGTGCCTGCGCGGTGAGGGCAGTGGGTGGCTACACCTTC. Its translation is CACAVRAVGGYTF.

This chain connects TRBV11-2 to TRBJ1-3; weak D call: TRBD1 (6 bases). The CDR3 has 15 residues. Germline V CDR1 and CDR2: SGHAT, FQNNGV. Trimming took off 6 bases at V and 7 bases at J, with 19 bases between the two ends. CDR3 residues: CASSPSGQLFNTIYF. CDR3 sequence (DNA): TGTGCCAGCAGTCCCTCAGGACAGCTCTTTAACACCATATATTTT.

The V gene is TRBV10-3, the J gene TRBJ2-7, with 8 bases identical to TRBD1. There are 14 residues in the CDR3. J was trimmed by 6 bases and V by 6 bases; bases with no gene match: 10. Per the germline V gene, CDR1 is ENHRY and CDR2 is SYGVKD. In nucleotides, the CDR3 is TGTGCCATCAGGACAGGGGCCTTGGACCTCGAGCAGTACTTC. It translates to CAIRTGALDLEQYF.

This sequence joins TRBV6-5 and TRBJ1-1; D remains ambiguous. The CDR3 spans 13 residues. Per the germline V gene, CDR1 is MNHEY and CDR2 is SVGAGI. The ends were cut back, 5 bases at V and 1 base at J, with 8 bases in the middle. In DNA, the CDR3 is TGTGCCAGCAGTATCCTGGGGAACACTGAAGCTTTCTTT. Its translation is CASSILGNTEAFF.

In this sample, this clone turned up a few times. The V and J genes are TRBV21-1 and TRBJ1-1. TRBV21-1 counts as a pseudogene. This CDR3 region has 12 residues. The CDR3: CASSEATAEAFF. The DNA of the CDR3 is TGTGCCAGCAGCGAGGCGACGGCTGAAGCTTTCTTT.

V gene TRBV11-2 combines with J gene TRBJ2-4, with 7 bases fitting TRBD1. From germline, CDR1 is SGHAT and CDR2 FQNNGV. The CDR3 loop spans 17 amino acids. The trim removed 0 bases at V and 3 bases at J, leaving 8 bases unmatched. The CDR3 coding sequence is TGTGCCAGCAGCTTAGATTGGGGTCCAGGGGGCAAAAACATTCAGTACTTC. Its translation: CASSLDWGPGGKNIQYF.

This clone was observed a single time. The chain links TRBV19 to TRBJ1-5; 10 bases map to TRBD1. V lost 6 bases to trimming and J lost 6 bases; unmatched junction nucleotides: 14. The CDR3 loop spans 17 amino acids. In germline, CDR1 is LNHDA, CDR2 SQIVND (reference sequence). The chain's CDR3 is CASSKTRTGGGSQPQHF. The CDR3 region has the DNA TGTGCCAGTAGCAAAACAAGGACAGGGGGGGGCAGTCAGCCCCAGCATTTT.

DNA of the CDR3: TGTGCCAGTATAGGTGCAGGGCTCAGCAATCAGCCCCAGCATTTT. Residues: CASIGAGLSNQPQHF. The chain recombines TRBV19 with TRBJ1-5; weak D call: TRBD1 (5 bases). CDR1 LNHDA and CDR2 SQIVND come from the germline V gene (reference sequence). V shed 7 bases and J shed 1 base, with 14 bases lying between them. The CDR3 sequence is 15 residues long. Full variable domain (remainder filled in from reference TRBV19 and TRBJ1-5): DGGITQSPKYLFRKEGQNVTLSCEQNLNHDAMYWYRQDPGQGLRLIYYSQIVNDFQKGDIAEGYSVSREKKESFPLTVTSAQKNPTAFYLCASIGAGLSNQPQHFGDGTRLSIL.

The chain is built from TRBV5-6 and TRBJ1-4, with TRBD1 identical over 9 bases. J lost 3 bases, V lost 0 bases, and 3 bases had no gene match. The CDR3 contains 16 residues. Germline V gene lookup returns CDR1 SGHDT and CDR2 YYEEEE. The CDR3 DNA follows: TGTGCCAGCAGCTTGGGGGGACAGGGTTCTAATGAAAAACTGTTTTTT. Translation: CASSLGGQGSNEKLFF.